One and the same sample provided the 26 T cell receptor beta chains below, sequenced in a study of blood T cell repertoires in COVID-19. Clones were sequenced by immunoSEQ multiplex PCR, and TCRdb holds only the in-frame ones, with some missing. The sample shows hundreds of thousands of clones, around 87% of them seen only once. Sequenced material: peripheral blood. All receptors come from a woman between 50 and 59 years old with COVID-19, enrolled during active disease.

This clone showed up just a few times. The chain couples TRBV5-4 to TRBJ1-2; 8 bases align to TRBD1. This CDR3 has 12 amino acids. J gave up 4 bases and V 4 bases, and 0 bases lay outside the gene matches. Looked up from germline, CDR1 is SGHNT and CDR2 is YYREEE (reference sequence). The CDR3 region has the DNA TGTGCCAGCAGCGGGACAGGCTATGGCTACACCTTC. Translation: CASSGTGYGYTF. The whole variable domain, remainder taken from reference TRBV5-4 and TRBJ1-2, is ETGVTQSPTHLIKTRGQQVTLRCSSQSGHNTVSWYQQALGQGPQFIFQYYREEENGRGNFPPRFSGLQFPNYSSELNVNALELDDSALYLCASSGTGYGYTFGSGTRLTVV.

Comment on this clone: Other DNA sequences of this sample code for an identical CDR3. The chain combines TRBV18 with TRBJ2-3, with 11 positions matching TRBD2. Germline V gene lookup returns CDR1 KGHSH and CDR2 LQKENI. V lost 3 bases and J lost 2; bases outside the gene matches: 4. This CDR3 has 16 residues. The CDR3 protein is CASSPGLAGATDTQYF. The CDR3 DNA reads TGTGCCAGCTCACCCGGACTAGCGGGCGCCACAGATACGCAGTATTTT.

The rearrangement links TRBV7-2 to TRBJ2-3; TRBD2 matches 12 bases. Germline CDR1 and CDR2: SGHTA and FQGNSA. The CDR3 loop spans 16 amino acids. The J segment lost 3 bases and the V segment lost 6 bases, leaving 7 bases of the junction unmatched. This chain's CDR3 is CASRARLAGETDTQYF. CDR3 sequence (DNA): TGTGCCAGCAGGGCGAGACTAGCGGGAGAAACAGATACGCAGTATTTT.

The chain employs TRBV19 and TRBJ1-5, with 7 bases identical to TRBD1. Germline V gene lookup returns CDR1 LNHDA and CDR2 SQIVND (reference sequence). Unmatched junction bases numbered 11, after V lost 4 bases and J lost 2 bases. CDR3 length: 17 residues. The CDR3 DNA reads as TGTGCCAGTAGTAAGGGCCCACGACAGGGAGGCAATCAGCCCCAGCATTTT. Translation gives CASSKGPRQGGNQPQHF.

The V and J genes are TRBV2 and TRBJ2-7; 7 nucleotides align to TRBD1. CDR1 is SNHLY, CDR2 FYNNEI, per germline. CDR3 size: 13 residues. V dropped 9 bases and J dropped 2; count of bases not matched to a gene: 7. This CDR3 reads CASLGQAAYEQYF. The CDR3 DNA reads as TGTGCCAGTCTCGGACAGGCGGCCTACGAGCAGTACTTC.

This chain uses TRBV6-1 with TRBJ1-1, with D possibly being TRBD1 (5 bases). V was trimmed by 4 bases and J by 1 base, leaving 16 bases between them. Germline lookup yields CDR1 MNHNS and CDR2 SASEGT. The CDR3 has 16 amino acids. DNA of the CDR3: TGTGCCAGCAGTGGGGCGGCAGGGAGGAGGAACACTGAAGCTTTCTTT. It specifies CASSGAAGRRNTEAFF.

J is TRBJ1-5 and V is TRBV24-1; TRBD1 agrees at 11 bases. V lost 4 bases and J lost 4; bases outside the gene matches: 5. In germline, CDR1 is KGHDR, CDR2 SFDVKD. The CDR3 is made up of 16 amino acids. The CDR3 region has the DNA TGTGCCACCAGTGACACTGGGACAGGGGGAAATCAGCCCCAGCATTTT. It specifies CATSDTGTGGNQPQHF.

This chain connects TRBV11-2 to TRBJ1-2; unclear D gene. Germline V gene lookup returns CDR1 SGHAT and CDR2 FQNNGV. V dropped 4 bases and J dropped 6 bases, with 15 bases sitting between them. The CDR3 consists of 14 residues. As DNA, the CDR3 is TGTGCCAGCAGCTGGGGAACCCGGGATCATGGCTACACCTTC. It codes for CASSWGTRDHGYTF.

CDR3 sequence: CASSLSSRGAENSPLHF. The CDR3 DNA sequence: TGTGCCAGCAGCTTATCTTCTCGGGGGGCGGAGAATTCACCCCTCCACTTT. This chain uses TRBV7-6 with TRBJ1-6; maybe TRBD1 (6 bases). This CDR3 comprises 17 residues. Germline CDR1 is SGHVS and CDR2 is FNYEAQ. V was pared by 2 bases and J by 7 bases, with 18 bases between.

The CDR3 coding sequence is TGCGCCAGCAGCTTGGTAGCAGGGGGAGACACTGAAGCTTTCTTT. It translates to CASSLVAGGDTEAFF. The chain joins TRBV5-1 to TRBJ1-1; 7 nucleotides align to TRBD1. Germline V gives CDR1 SGHRS, CDR2 YFSETQ. The length of the CDR3 is 15 residues. V lost 0 bases to trimming and J lost 3 bases; unmatched junction nucleotides: 5.

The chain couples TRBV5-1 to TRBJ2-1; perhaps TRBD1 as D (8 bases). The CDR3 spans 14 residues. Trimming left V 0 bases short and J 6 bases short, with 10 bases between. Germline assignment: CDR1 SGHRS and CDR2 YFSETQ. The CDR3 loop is CASSLDRGGNEQFF. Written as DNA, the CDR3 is TGCGCCAGCAGCTTGGACAGGGGGGGCAATGAGCAGTTCTTC.

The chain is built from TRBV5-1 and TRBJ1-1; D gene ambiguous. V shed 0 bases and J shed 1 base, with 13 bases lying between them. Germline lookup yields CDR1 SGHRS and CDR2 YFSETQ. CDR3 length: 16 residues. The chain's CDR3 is CASSLGSSIRNTEAFF. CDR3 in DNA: TGCGCCAGCAGCTTGGGTTCTTCGATTAGGAACACTGAAGCTTTCTTT.

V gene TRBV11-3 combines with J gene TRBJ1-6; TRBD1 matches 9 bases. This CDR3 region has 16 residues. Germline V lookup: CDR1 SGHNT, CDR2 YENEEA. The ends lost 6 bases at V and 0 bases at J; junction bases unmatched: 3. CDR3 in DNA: TGTGCCAGCAGGGGACAGGGATACTCCTATAATTCACCCCTCCACTTT. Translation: CASRGQGYSYNSPLHF.

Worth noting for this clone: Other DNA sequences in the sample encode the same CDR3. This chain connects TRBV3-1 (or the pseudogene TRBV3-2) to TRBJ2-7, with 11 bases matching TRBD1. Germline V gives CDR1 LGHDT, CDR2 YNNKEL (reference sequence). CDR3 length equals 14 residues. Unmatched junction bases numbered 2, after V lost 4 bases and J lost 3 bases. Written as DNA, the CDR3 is TGTGCCAGCAGCCTCGGGACAGGGGGCTACGAGCAGTACTTC. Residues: CASSLGTGGYEQYF.

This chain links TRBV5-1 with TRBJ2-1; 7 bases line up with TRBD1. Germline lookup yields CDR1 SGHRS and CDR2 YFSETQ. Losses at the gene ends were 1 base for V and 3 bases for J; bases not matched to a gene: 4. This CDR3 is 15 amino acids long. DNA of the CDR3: TGCGCCAGCAGCTTGCCCGGGACAGACTACAATGAGCAGTTCTTC. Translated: CASSLPGTDYNEQFF.

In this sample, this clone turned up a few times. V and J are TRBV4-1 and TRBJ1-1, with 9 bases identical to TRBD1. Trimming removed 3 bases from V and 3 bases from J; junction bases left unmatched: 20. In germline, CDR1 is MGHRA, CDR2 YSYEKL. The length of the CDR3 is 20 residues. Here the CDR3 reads CASSHPGDRAFRSRDTEAFF. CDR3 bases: TGCGCCAGCAGCCACCCAGGGGACAGGGCTTTTCGGTCACGGGACACTGAAGCTTTCTTT.

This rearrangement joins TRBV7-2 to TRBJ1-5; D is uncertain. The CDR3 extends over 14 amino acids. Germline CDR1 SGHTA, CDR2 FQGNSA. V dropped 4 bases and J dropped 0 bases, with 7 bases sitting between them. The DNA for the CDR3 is TGTGCCAGCAGCTCTCAGTATAGCAATCAGCCCCAGCATTTT. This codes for CASSSQYSNQPQHF.

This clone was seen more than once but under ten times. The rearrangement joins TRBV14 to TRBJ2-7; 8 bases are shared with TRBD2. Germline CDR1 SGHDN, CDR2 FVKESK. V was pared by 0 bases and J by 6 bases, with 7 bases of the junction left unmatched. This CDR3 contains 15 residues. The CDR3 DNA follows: TGTGCCAGCAGCCAAGACCTCGGACTAGCTGTCGAGCAGTACTTC. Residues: CASSQDLGLAVEQYF.

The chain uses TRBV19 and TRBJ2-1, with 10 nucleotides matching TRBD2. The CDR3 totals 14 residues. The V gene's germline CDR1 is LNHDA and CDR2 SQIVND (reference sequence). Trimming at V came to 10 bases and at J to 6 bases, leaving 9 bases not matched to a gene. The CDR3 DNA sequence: TGTGCCACAAAGGGACTAGCGTTTATCAATGAGCAGTTCTTC. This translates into CATKGLAFINEQFF. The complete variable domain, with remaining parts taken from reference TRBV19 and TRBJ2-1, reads DGGITQSPKYLFRKEGQNVTLSCEQNLNHDAMYWYRQDPGQGLRLIYYSQIVNDFQKGDIAEGYSVSREKKESFPLTVTSAQKNPTAFYLCATKGLAFINEQFFGPGTRLTVL.

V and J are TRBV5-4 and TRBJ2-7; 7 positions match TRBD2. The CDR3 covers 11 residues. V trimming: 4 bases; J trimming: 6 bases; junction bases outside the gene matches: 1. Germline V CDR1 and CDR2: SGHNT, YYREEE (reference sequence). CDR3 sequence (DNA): TGTGCCAGCAGCGGGGGGGGCGAGCAGTACTTC. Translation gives CASSGGGEQYF.

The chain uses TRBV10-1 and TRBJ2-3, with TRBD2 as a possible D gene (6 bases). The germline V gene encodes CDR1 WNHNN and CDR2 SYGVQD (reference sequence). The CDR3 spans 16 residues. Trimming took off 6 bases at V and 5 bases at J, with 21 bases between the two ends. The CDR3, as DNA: TGCGCCAGCAGCCCTGGGACTCTACCAGCGCTAGATACGCAGTATTTT. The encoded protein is CASSPGTLPALDTQYF.

DNA of the CDR3: TGTGCCAGCAGCTTGGCCAGCGGGGTGTCCTATGGCTACACCTTC. This gives the protein CASSLASGVSYGYTF. This chain connects TRBV5-6 to TRBJ1-2; D not resolved. Germline V CDR1 and CDR2: SGHDT, YYEEEE. The CDR3 is 15 amino acids. The V end was cut by 0 bases, the J end by 4 bases, with 13 bases between.

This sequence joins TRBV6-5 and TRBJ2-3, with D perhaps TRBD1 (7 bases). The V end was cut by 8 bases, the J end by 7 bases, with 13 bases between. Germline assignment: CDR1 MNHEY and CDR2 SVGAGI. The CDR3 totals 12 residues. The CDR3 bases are TGTGCCAGCGGAGGGGGCGGCAATACGCAGTATTTT. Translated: CASGGGGNTQYF.

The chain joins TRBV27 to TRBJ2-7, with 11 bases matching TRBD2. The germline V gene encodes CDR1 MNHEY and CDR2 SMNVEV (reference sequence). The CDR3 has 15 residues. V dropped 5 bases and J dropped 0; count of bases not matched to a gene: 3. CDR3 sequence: CASSIAGGPSYEQYF. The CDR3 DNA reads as TGTGCCAGCAGTATAGCGGGAGGGCCCTCCTACGAGCAGTACTTC.

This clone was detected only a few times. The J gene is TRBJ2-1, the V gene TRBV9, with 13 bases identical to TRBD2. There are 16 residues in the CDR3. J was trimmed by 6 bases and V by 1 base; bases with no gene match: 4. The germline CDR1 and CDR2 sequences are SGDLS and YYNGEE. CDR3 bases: TGTGCCAGCAGCGTAACTAGCGGGAGGGCCCTCAATGAGCAGTTCTTC. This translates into CASSVTSGRALNEQFF.

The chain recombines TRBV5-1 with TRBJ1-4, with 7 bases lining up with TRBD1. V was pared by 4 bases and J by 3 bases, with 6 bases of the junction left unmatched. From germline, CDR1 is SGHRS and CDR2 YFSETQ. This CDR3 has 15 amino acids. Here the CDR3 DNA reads TGCGCCAGCAGCCGGGACAGTAATCCTAATGAAAAACTGTTTTTT. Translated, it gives CASSRDSNPNEKLFF.